The 16 T cell receptor beta chains below come from one sample, sequenced in a study of blood T cell repertoires in COVID-19 (dated by TCRdb to 2020 to 2021). The library was prepared using the immunoSEQ multiplex PCR assay. TCRdb took over this immuneACCESS table, retaining in-frame rearrangements with V and J assigned. Such tables are incomplete; in checked studies, under half of the missing clones stem from an unresolved V gene, and the remainder is unexplained. A total of about 440,000 clones appear in this sample, about 85% of them only once. The ten largest make up under 2% of the sample. Sample: PBMCs or T cells enriched from blood (not recorded which). The receptors were sampled from a woman in her late teens or twenties with acute COVID-19.

The V and J genes are TRBV5-6 and TRBJ2-1; possible D gene TRBD2, 6 bases. CDR1 is SGHDT, CDR2 YYEEEE, per germline. The CDR3 length is 15 residues. V lost 4 bases and J lost 3, with 14 bases in between. The CDR3 coding sequence is TGTGCCAGCAGCCGCGGGGTGGGATTCTACAATGAGCAGTTCTTC. Translated: CASSRGVGFYNEQFF.

This chain uses TRBV9 with TRBJ1-2; D is unresolved. CDR3 length: 11 residues. The V and J ends lost 5 bases and 1 base respectively, with 3 bases between them. The germline V gene has CDR1 SGDLS and CDR2 YYNGEE. CDR3 DNA: TGTGCCAGCAGTCGTAACTATGGCTACACCTTC. It specifies CASSRNYGYTF.

V usage is TRBV10-3 and J usage is TRBJ2-7, with D possibly matching TRBD2 (6 bases). Deletions cut 6 bases from V and 0 bases from J, with 15 bases between. Germline CDR1 reads ENHRY; CDR2 reads SYGVKD. The CDR3 length is 15 residues. For the CDR3, the DNA is TGTGCCATCAGGGGTTCCGGGACTTCCTCCTACGAGCAGTACTTC. Amino acids: CAIRGSGTSSYEQYF.

The rearrangement uses TRBV7-9 and TRBJ1-5; TRBD1 matches at 9 bases. The CDR3 contains 15 residues. The J segment lost 4 bases and the V segment lost 1 base, leaving 2 bases of the junction unmatched. CDR1 SEHNR and CDR2 FQNEAQ come from the germline V gene (reference sequence). The CDR3 region has the DNA TGTGCCAGCAGCTTAGTAGGACAGGGGAATCAGCCCCAGCATTTT. Protein sequence: CASSLVGQGNQPQHF.

V and J are TRBV27 and TRBJ1-1; D not resolved. The V and J ends lost 2 bases and 0 bases respectively, with 7 bases between them. The CDR3 contains 14 residues. Germline lookup yields CDR1 MNHEY and CDR2 SMNVEV (reference sequence). The CDR3 DNA sequence: TGTGCCAGCAGTTTAAGCCAGGTGAACACTGAAGCTTTCTTT. As protein: CASSLSQVNTEAFF.

A word on this clone: Germline is not matched at one junction end, which may reflect a read error. The chain employs TRBV5-1 and TRBJ2-1, with D possibly being TRBD1 (5 bases). From germline, CDR1 is SGHRS and CDR2 YFSETQ. The CDR3 is 14 amino acids. The CDR3 DNA is TGCGCCAGCTGCTTCGACAGCTCCGTCAATGAGCAGTTCTTC. Translation gives CASCFDSSVNEQFF.

This clone was observed a handful of times. The chain combines TRBV7-9 with TRBJ2-2, with a tentative D call TRBD2 (6 bases). The CDR3 is 14 residues long. Trimming left V 3 bases short and J 1 base short, with 6 bases between. CDR1 is SEHNR and CDR2 is FQNEAQ in the germline V gene (reference sequence). The CDR3 DNA reads TGTGCCAGCAGCTTTAGCGGGAACACCGGGGAGCTGTTTTTT. Its protein is CASSFSGNTGELFF.

This clone was seen only a few times. V gene TRBV7-2 combines with J gene TRBJ1-5, with D unresolved. The ends were cut back, 1 base at V and 4 bases at J, with 5 bases in the middle. This CDR3 contains 13 residues. Germline V CDR1 and CDR2: SGHTA, FQGNSA. CDR3 DNA sequence: TGTGCCAGCAGCTTAGTAGAGAATCAGCCCCAGCATTTT. It encodes CASSLVENQPQHF.

In this sample, this clone turned up once. Here the CDR3 DNA reads TGTGCCAGCAGCGTTTCCCGGGACAGGGGGCATTACGAGCAGTACTTC. Translating gives CASSVSRDRGHYEQYF. This chain joins TRBV9 and TRBJ2-7; 12 bases match TRBD1. Germline lookup yields CDR1 SGDLS and CDR2 YYNGEE. V lost 2 bases to trimming and J lost 4 bases; unmatched junction nucleotides: 7. CDR3 size: 16 residues.

CDR3 loop: CATKTEQGGQPQHF. CDR3 sequence (DNA): TGTGCCACCAAGACGGAACAGGGTGGGCAGCCCCAGCATTTT. This chain joins TRBV28 and TRBJ1-5, with D perhaps matching TRBD1 (6 bases). Trimming shortened V by 10 bases and J by 7 bases, and 20 bases separated the two germline ends. This CDR3 is 14 amino acids long. Germline lookup yields CDR1 MDHEN and CDR2 SYDVKM.

The chain employs TRBV5-1 and TRBJ2-1, with D hard to call. This CDR3 has 15 residues. The germline CDR1 and CDR2 sequences are SGHRS and YFSETQ. V lost 0 bases and J lost 3, with 10 bases in between. CDR3 sequence (DNA): TGCGCCAGCAGCTTGGCCGGGTCTATCTACAATGAGCAGTTCTTC. Its protein product is CASSLAGSIYNEQFF.

The rearrangement uses TRBV11-2 and TRBJ2-7, with a weak D call TRBD2 (6 bases). This CDR3 spans 14 amino acids. Trimming took off 5 bases at V and 3 bases at J, with 14 bases between the two ends. Germline V gives CDR1 SGHAT, CDR2 FQNNGV. In DNA form, the CDR3 reads TGTGCCAGCAGCGCCGGGAGAGGCGGCTACGAGCAGTACTTC. This sequence encodes CASSAGRGGYEQYF.

The J gene is TRBJ1-1, the V gene TRBV4-3; possibly TRBD1 for D (5 bases). Germline V lookup: CDR1 LGHNA, CDR2 YSLEER. The CDR3 extends over 14 amino acids. Trimming took 0 bases from V and 5 from J, leaving 10 bases between them. The CDR3 region is CASSQDGKGTEAFF. The CDR3 nucleotides are TGCGCCAGCAGCCAAGATGGGAAGGGGACTGAAGCTTTCTTT.

This chain uses TRBV18 with TRBJ1-1; D uncertain. With 6 bases removed from V and 2 bases from J, the gap between germline ends came to 10 bases. Germline V gene data show CDR1 as KGHSH and CDR2 as LQKENI. The CDR3 sequence is 13 residues long. The CDR3 loop reads CASSQSGNTEAFF. CDR3 sequence (DNA): TGTGCCAGCTCCCAGTCGGGTAACACTGAAGCTTTCTTT.

The chain links TRBV30 to TRBJ1-1; D gene uncertain. Between the trimmed V and J ends, which lost 2 bases and 8 bases, there was a span of 9 bases. Germline V gene sequence: CDR1 GTSNPN, CDR2 SVGIG (reference sequence). There are 11 residues in the CDR3. CDR3: CAWSPPGEAFF. CDR3 DNA: TGTGCCTGGAGTCCCCCAGGAGAAGCTTTCTTT.

The rearrangement links TRBV7-3 to TRBJ2-2, with 12 bases identical to TRBD2. J gave up 6 bases and V 5 bases, and 4 bases lay outside the gene matches. Germline lookup yields CDR1 SGHTA and CDR2 FQGTGA. The CDR3 length is 15 residues. The CDR3 region is CASSGPSGGAGELFF. The CDR3 DNA is TGTGCCAGCAGCGGCCCTAGCGGGGGGGCCGGGGAGCTGTTTTTT. Drawing the rest from reference TRBV7-3 and TRBJ2-2, the complete variable domain is GAGVSQTPSNKVTEKGKYVELRCDPISGHTALYWYRQSLGQGPEFLIYFQGTGAADDSGLPNDRFFAVRPEGSVSTLKIQRTERGDSAVYLCASSGPSGGAGELFFGEGSRLTVL.